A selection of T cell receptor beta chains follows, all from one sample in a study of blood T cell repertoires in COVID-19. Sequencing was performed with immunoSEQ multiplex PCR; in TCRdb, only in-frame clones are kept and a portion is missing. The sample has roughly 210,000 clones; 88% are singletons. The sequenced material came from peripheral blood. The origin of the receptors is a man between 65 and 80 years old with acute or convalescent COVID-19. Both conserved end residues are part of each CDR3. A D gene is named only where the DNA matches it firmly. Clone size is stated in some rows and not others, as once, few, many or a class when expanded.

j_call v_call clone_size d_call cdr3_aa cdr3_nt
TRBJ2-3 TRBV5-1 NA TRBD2 CASSGPSGTSTDTQYF TGCGCCAGCAGCGGACCCAGCGGGACGAGCACAGATACGCAGTATTTT
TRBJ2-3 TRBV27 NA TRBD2 CASSLSASGNTDTQYF TGTGCCAGCAGTTTATCGGCTAGCGGGAACACAGATACGCAGTATTTT
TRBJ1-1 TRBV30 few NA CAWSVEGDTEAFF TGTGCCTGGAGTGTGGAAGGGGACACTGAAGCTTTCTTT
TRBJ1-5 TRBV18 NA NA CASSPGAGQPQHF TGTGCCAGCTCACCAGGGGCGGGACAGCCCCAGCATTTT
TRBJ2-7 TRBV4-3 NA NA CASSQDNRGGYEQYF TGCGCCAGCAGCCAAGATAACAGGGGGGGGTACGAGCAGTACTTC
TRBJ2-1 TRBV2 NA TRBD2 CASRVGGLAYYNEQFF TGTGCCAGCAGGGTCGGTGGACTAGCGTATTACAATGAGCAGTTCTTC
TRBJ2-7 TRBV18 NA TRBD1 CASSPGGTGVFEQYF TGTGCCAGCTCACCCGGGGGGACAGGGGTATTCGAGCAGTACTTC
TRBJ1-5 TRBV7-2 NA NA CASSLGGSRNQPQHF TGTGCCAGCAGCTTAGGAGGGTCGCGCAATCAGCCCCAGCATTTT
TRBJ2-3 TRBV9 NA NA CASSVGPISGSGTDTQYF TGTGCCAGCAGCGTAGGCCCCATCTCGGGGAGCGGCACAGATACGCAGTATTTT
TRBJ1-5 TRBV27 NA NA CASTPRGSGNQPQHF TGTGCCAGCACCCCCAGGGGCAGTGGCAATCAGCCCCAGCATTTT
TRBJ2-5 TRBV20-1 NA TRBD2 CSASRLAGAVETQYF TGCAGTGCTAGTCGTCTAGCGGGGGCGGTGGAGACCCAGTACTTC